The rows below give T cell receptor beta chains drawn from one sample of a study of blood T cell repertoires in COVID-19. Method: immunoSEQ multiplex PCR; TCRdb's copy keeps in-frame clones and lacks some. The sample comprises about 90,000 clones, about 91% of which are singletons, and around 2.5% rests with the top ten. Material: peripheral blood. Receptor source: a human donor with active COVID-19. The donor label of this sample is uncertain. Both conserved end residues are part of each CDR3. Clone size is shown for a subset of rows, as once, few, many or a class of expanded clone.

>TRBV9|TRBJ2-3|.
CASSPGGRDTQYF
>TRBV7-9|TRBJ2-5|.
CASSPRTGQETQYF
>TRBV6-5|TRBJ2-3|.
CASRRGQEGDTQYF
>TRBV7-2|TRBJ2-3|.
CASSFPGLAQMGADTQYF
>TRBV24-1|TRBJ2-5|.
CATSDQFQETQYF
>TRBV7-9|TRBJ2-5|.
CASSLDSQETQYF
>TRBV9|TRBJ1-4|.
CASSGDSEKLFF
>TRBV11-2|TRBJ2-5|.
CASSLYSSRSGVGPETQYF
>TRBV7-9|TRBJ1-2|.
CASSLAYEAYGYTF
>TRBV7-2|TRBJ2-7|.
CASSLGIAGAPYEQYF
>TRBV5-1|TRBJ1-1|.
CASSLKISRLLPMNTEAFF
>TRBV7-2|TRBJ2-1|.
CASRGGGFYNEQFF
>TRBV6-4|TRBJ1-6|.
CASSEQAYNSPLHF
>TRBV5-6|TRBJ1-5|once
CASSRGQSNQPQHF
>TRBV6-4|TRBJ1-2|.
CASAGEGRDGYTF
>TRBV11-1|TRBJ2-3|.
CASSLVAGETDTQYF
>TRBV7-3|TRBJ2-1|once
CASSHGTRGNEQFF
>TRBV10-3|TRBJ2-7|.
CAISESLAGRSSYEQYF
>TRBV3-1/TRBV3-2|TRBJ2-5|.
CASSQAAGGKQETQYF
>TRBV24-1|TRBJ2-3|few
CATSDQRTGVGDTQYF
>TRBV2|TRBJ2-5|.
CASRQHGQGRETQYF
>TRBV29-1|TRBJ1-1|.
CSVEDGGGGAFF
>TRBV5-5|TRBJ2-5|.
CASSGQTGGSETQYF
>TRBV4-2|TRBJ2-7|.
CASSQGDHRDNSYEQYF
>TRBV25-1|TRBJ2-7|.
CASSEYQGAGGVNEQYF
>TRBV3-1/TRBV3-2|TRBJ1-2|once
CASSRRDREKYGYTF
>TRBV6-2/TRBV6-3|TRBJ2-7|.
CASSYSIEEQYF
>TRBV28|TRBJ1-1|.
CASSSPHRGPNTEAFF
>TRBV19|TRBJ2-1|.
CASSILAGGGDEQFF
>TRBV2|TRBJ2-3|.
CASSEGSGEVDTQYF
>TRBV3-1/TRBV3-2|TRBJ2-3|.
CASSQGQGDGTDTQYF
>TRBV2|TRBJ2-5|.
CASSSEERSGTQYF
>TRBV5-1|TRBJ2-3|.
CASSFADRERNTQYF
>TRBV18|TRBJ1-1|.
CASSPIGQGASTEAFF
>TRBV18|TRBJ2-2|.
CASSPTTGSNTGELFF
>TRBV2|TRBJ2-7|.
CASSGPGQGLSYEQYF
>TRBV7-8|TRBJ1-4|.
CASSLATDRGEKLFF
>TRBV2|TRBJ1-1|.
CASRVPLVAGAAEAFF
>TRBV28|TRBJ1-2|.
CASSLTRDRVF
>TRBV7-2|TRBJ2-5|.
CASSLEGSHQETQYF
>TRBV29-1|TRBJ2-1|.
CSARGQSSYNEQFF
>TRBV28|TRBJ2-7|.
CASSFVSEQYF